This T cell receptor beta chain was observed in a study of blood T cell repertoires in COVID-19. The ends lost 3 bases at V and 0 bases at J; junction bases unmatched: 5. The length of the CDR3 is 15 residues. Looked up from germline, CDR1 is MGHDK and CDR2 is SYGVNS. Measured with immunoSEQ multiplex PCR; TCRdb has only the in-frame clones, and not every one. This sample has 250,000 to 350,000 clones, with approximately 90% found just once. The sequenced material came from peripheral blood. The chain joins TRBV25-1 to TRBJ2-7, with 7 bases lining up with TRBD1. This clonotype originated in a man under 40 with acute or convalescent COVID-19. The CDR3 nucleotides are TGTGCCAGCAGTGAGGGGACAGCCGACTCCTACGAGCAGTACTTC. Translated: CASSEGTADSYEQYF.